This T cell receptor (beta chain) came from a study of CD8+ T cells in alopecia areata. Only one count was recorded for this clone. RNA extraction and reverse transcription yielded cDNA as sequencing template. The table came from immunoSEQ multiplex PCR; TCRdb's copy has only in-frame clones and leaves some out. The sample shows just over 30,000 clones, roughly 58% of them seen only once. Input material: NKG2D-high CD8+ T cells sorted from blood. The source is a human donor with alopecia areata.

The CDR3 region has the DNA TGTGCCAGCAGTCTAAGCCCCCCCCGTAAGGGAGTCGAGACCCAGTACTTC. Its protein product is CASSLSPPRKGVETQYF. V usage is TRBV28 and J usage is TRBJ2-5; possibly TRBD2 for D (5 bases). CDR3 length: 17 amino acids. Per the germline V gene, CDR1 is MDHEN and CDR2 is SYDVKM. Trimming stripped 5 bases from V and 5 bases from J, with 24 bases between.